These 4 T cell receptor beta chains were sequenced from one sample in a study of patients and donors after allogeneic stem cell transplantation. TCRdb re-analysed the RT-PCR reads in MiXCR, keeping a single row per CDR3 protein. This table holds some 150,000 distinct CDR3 sequences, roughly 35% found once. Sequenced input: blood, either unsorted or a sorted T cell fraction (not recorded which). The receptors stem from a human donor who was either an allogeneic HSCT recipient or a stem cell or donor lymphocyte infusion donor (not recorded which). It is not recorded whose cells these are; they may come from a transplant donor.

This clonotype was counted a few times. The rearrangement links TRBV6-6 to TRBJ1-4, with D unresolved. V was cut by 5 bases and J by 6 bases, with 13 bases left in between. The CDR3 has 14 residues. The germline V gene has CDR1 MNHNY and CDR2 SVGAGI (reference sequence). CDR3 sequence reads: CASSRPSGDEKLFF. The DNA for the CDR3 is TGTGCCAGCAGTCGTCCCTCCGGAGATGAAAAACTGTTTTTT.

The rearrangement joins TRBV5-1 to TRBJ1-4; D is unclear. CDR1 and CDR2 from the germline V gene are SGHRS and YFSETQ. The CDR3 runs 14 residues. V dropped 0 bases and J dropped 1 base, with 4 bases sitting between them. The chain's CDR3 is CASSLVRTNEKLFF. As DNA, the CDR3 is TGCGCCAGCAGCTTGGTCAGAACTAATGAAAAACTGTTTTTT.

The rearrangement joins TRBV12-3 or TRBV12-4 to TRBJ2-2; 11 bases are a match to TRBD1. This CDR3 contains 17 residues. V trimming: 6 bases; J trimming: 5 bases; junction bases outside the gene matches: 11. CDR3 region: CASSPGTGGLRTGELFF. CDR3 nucleotide sequence: TGTGCCAGCAGCCCCGGGACAGGGGGGTTACGGACCGGGGAGCTGTTTTTT.

In this sample, this clonotype turned up a few times. The rearrangement links TRBV12-3 or TRBV12-4 to TRBJ1-1; D gene uncertain. Trimming removed 6 bases from V and 4 bases from J, with 15 bases in between. CDR3 length: 14 residues. CDR3 region: CASRSWAFSTEAFF. In DNA form, the CDR3 reads TGTGCCAGCAGGTCGTGGGCCTTCTCCACTGAAGCTTTCTTT.